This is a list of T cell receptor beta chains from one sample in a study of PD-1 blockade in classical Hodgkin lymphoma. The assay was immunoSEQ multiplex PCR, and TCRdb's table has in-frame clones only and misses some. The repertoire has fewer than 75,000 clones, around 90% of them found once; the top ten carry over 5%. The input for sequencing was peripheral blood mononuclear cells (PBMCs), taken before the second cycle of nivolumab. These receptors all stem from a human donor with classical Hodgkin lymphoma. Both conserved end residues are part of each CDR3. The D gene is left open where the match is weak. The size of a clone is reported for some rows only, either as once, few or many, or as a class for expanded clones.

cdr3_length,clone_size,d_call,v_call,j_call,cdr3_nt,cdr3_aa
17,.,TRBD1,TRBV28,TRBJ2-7,TGTGCCAGCTGCCGGAGGGGACAGGGGGCGATCTCCTACGAGCAGTACTTC,CASCRRGQGAISYEQYF
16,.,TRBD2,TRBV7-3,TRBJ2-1,TGTGCCAGCAGCTTAACCGGGACTAGCGGGGTTAATGAGCAGTTCTTC,CASSLTGTSGVNEQFF
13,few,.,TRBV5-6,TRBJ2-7,TGTGCCAGCAGCCCACGGGTTCCCTACGAGCAGTACTTC,CASSPRVPYEQYF
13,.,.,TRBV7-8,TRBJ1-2,TGTGCCAGCAGCTTAGTACAGAGAAGAGGCTACACCTTC,CASSLVQRRGYTF
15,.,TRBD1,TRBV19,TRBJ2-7,TGTGCCAGTAGCCGTCTTTTGACAGGGGCCTACGAGCAGTACTTC,CASSRLLTGAYEQYF
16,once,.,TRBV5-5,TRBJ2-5,TGTGCCAGCAGCTGGGGTCGGGGCGGGGAACATGGGACCCAGTACTTC,CASSWGRGGEHGTQYF
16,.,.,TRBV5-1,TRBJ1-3,TGCGCCAGCAGTTTGGAAACACAGGGTTCCGGAAACACCATATATTTT,CASSLETQGSGNTIYF
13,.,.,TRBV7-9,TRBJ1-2,TGTGCCAGCAGCTTACAGGTGGAGGGAGGCTACACCTTC,CASSLQVEGGYTF
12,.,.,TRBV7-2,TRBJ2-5,TGTGCCAGCAGAAGGGGGGTCGAGACCCAGTACTTC,CASRRGVETQYF
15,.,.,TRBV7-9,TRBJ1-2,TGTGCCAGCAGCTTGAGAGTAGGGGGATCTCGGGGCTACACCTTC,CASSLRVGGSRGYTF
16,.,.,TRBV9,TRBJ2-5,TGTGCCAGCAGCGGTCGGGGGGCCAACAATCAAGAGACCCAGTACTTC,CASSGRGANNQETQYF
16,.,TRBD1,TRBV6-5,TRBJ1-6,TGTGCCAGCAGTTACTCCCGGGACAGGGTTAATTCACCCCTCCACTTT,CASSYSRDRVNSPLHF
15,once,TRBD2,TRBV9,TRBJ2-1,TGTGCCAGCAGCTCGCGGGGGGAGTCACACAATGAGCAGTTCTTC,CASSSRGESHNEQFF
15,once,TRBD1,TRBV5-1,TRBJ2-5,TGCGCCAGCAGCTCGGGGCAGGGGGCGCGGGAGACCCAGTACTTC,CASSSGQGARETQYF
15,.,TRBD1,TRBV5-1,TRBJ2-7,TGCGCCAGCAGCTTACATTGGGACAGTTCCTACGAGCAGTACTTC,CASSLHWDSSYEQYF
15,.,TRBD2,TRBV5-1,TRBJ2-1,TGCGCCAGCAGCTTGGTGGGACTAGCGGGGAATGAGCAGTTCTTC,CASSLVGLAGNEQFF
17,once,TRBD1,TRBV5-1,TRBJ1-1,TGCGCCAGCAGCCCTGTGGGACAGGGGCGATGGAACACTGAAGCTTTCTTT,CASSPVGQGRWNTEAFF
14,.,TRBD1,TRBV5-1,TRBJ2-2,TGCGCCAGCAGCCTGACAGGGGAAACCGGGGAGCTGTTTTTT,CASSLTGETGELFF
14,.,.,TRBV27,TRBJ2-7,TGTGCCAGCAGGAGGGGGGGAATTTCCTACGAGCAGTACTTC,CASRRGGISYEQYF
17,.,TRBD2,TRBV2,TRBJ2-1,TGTGCCAGCACCGCGGGGGTCTTGCACCTCTCCTACAATGAGCAGTTCTTC,CASTAGVLHLSYNEQFF
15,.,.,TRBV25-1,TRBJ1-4,TGTGCCACCAAAACAGGACGAGCAACTAATGAAAAACTGTTTTTT,CATKTGRATNEKLFF
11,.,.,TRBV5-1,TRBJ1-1,TGCGCCAGCAGCTTGGGATCACAAGCTTTCTTT,CASSLGSQAFF
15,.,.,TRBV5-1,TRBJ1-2,TGCGCCAGCAGCTTATCCGGCAGGAATAACTATGGCTACACCTTC,CASSLSGRNNYGYTF
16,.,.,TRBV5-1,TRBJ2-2,TGCGCCAGCAGCATTATTCCGGGAGAAAACACCGGGGAGCTGTTTTTT,CASSIIPGENTGELFF
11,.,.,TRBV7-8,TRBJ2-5,TGTGCCAGCAGCTTAGCAGAGACCCAGTACTTC,CASSLAETQYF
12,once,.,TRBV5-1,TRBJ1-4,TGCGCCAGCAGCCCCCAGGGTGAAAAACTGTTTTTT,CASSPQGEKLFF
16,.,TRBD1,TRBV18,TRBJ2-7,TGTGCCAGCTCAATACCTTGGGACAGATTCTCCTACGAGCAGTACTTC,CASSIPWDRFSYEQYF
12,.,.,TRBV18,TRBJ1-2,TGTGCCAGCTCAGATGTTTACTATGGCTACACCTTC,CASSDVYYGYTF
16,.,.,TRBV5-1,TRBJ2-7,TGCGCCAGCAGCTTGGCTCAAAGGGTAAGCTCCTACGAGCAGTACTTC,CASSLAQRVSSYEQYF
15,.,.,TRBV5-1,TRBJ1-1,TGCGCCAGCAGCTTCCTCGGGAGCCCGAACACTGAAGCTTTCTTT,CASSFLGSPNTEAFF
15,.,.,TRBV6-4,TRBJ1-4,TGTGCCAGCAGGAGACAGTCCGGGGTAAATGAAAAACTGTTTTTT,CASRRQSGVNEKLFF
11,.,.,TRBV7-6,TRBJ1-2,TGTGCCAGCAGCGCGGGCCTTGGCTACACCTTC,CASSAGLGYTF
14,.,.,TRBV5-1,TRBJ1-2,TGCGCCAGCAGCTTGGAGTCTGGCCAAGGAGGCTACACCTTC,CASSLESGQGGYTF
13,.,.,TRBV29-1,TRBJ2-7,TGCAGCGTTGAAGAAGGCAGGGTTCACGAGCAGTACTTC,CSVEEGRVHEQYF
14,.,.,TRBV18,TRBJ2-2,TGTGCCAGCTCACCACCCGTAAACACCGGGGAGCTGTTTTTT,CASSPPVNTGELFF
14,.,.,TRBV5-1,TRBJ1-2,TGCGCCAGCAGCCAGGGTGTTTCGGCAAATGGCTACACCTTC,CASSQGVSANGYTF
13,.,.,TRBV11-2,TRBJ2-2,TGTGCCAGCACCTTCTGGGGATCCGGGGAGCTGTTTTTT,CASTFWGSGELFF
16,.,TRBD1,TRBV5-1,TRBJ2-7,TGCGCCAGCAGCTTGCTCACGACAGGGGCGTCCTACGAGCAGTACTTC,CASSLLTTGASYEQYF
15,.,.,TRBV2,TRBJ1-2,TGTGCCAGCAGTGAAGCGCTGCACAGCAAATATGGCTACACCTTC,CASSEALHSKYGYTF
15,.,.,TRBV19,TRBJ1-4,TGTGCCAGTAGTACCGGGGGACGGCGGGAAGAAAAACTGTTTTTT,CASSTGGRREEKLFF
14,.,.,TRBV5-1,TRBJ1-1,TGCGCCAGCAGCTTGGAGGTGGGGGCGGCTGAAGCTTTCTTT,CASSLEVGAAEAFF
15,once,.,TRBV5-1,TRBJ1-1,TGCGCCAGCAGCTTGAACTATCCAAGGGACACTGAAGCTTTCTTT,CASSLNYPRDTEAFF
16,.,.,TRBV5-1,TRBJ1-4,TGCGCCAGCAGCTTGAGGCCTCGGGGTGGCGATGAAAAACTGTTTTTT,CASSLRPRGGDEKLFF
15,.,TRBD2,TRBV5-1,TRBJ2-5,TGCGCCAGCAGCTTAGCGGGGGGAAGGGGAGAGACCCAGTACTTC,CASSLAGGRGETQYF
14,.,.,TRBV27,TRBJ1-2,TGTGCCAGCAGTTCTCTGGGACAAATCTATGGCTACACCTTC,CASSSLGQIYGYTF
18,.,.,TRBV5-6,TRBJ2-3,TGTGCCAGCAGCTCCAGCGATTGGATCGGGGGGCGGACAGATACGCAGTATTTT,CASSSSDWIGGRTDTQYF